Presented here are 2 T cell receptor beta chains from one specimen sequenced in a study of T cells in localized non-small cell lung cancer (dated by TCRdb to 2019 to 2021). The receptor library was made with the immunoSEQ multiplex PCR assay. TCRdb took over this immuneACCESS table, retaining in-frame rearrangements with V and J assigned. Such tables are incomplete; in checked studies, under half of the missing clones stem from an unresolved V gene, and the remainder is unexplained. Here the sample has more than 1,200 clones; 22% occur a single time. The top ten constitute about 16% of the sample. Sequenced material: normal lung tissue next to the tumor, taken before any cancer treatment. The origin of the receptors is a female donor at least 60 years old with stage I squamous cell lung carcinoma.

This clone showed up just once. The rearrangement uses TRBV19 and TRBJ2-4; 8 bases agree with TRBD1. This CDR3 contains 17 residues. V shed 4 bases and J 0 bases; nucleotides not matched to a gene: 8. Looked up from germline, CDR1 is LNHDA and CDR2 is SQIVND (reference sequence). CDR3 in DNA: TGTGCCAGTAGTACCTCCAGGGGGCGACGAGCCAAAAACATTCAGTACTTC. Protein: CASSTSRGRRAKNIQYF.

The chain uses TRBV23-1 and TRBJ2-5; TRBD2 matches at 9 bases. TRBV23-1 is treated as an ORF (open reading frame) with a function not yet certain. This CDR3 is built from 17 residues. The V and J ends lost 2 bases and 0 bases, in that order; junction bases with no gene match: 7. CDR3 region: CASSQGLAGHNQETQYF. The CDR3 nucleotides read TGCGCCAGCAGTCAAGGTCTAGCGGGACACAACCAAGAGACCCAGTACTTC.